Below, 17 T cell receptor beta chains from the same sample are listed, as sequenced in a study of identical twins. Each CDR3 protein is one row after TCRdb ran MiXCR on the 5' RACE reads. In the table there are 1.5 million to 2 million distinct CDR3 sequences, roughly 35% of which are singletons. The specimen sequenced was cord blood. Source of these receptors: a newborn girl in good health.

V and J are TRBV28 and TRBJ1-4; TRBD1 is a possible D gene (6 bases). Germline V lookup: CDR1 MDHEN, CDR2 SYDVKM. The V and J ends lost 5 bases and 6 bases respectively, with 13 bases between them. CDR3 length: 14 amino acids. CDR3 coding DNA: TGTGCCAGCAGTCGGGGGGGGGCAGATGAAAAACTGTTTTTT. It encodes CASSRGGADEKLFF.

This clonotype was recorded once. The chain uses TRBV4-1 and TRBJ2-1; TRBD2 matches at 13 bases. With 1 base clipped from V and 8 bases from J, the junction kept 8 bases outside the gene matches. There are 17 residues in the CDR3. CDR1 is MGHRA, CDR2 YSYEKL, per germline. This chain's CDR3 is CASSQVPLAGGPHEQFF. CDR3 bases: TGCGCCAGCAGCCAAGTCCCACTAGCGGGGGGGCCGCATGAGCAGTTCTTC.

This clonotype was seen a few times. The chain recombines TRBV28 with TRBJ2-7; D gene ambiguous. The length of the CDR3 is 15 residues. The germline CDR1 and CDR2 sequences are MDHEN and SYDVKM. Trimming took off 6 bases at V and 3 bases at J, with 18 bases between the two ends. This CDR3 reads CASRLVLDGVYEQYF. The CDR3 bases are TGTGCCAGCAGGTTGGTCTTGGACGGAGTCTACGAGCAGTACTTC.

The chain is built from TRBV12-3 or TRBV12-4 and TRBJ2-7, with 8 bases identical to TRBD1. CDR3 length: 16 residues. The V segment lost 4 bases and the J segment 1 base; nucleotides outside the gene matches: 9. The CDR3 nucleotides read TGTGCCAGCAGTTCCATAGCCCGGGACAGGTCCTACGAGCAGTACTTC. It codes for CASSSIARDRSYEQYF.

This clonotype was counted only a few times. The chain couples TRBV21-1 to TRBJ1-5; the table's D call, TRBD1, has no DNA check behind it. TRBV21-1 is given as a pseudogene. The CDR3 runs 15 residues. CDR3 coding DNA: TGTGCCAGCAGCAAAGCGCAAGGGGGCAATCAGCCCCAGCATTTT. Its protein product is CASSKAQGGNQPQHF.

The CDR3 coding sequence is TGTGCCAGCAGTGGACGACTAGCGGGAGTGGGAGATACGCAGTATTTT. Translating it yields CASSGRLAGVGDTQYF. The chain links TRBV25-1 to TRBJ2-3; TRBD2 agrees at 12 bases. The CDR3 loop spans 16 amino acids. Germline CDR1 reads MGHDK; CDR2 reads SYGVNS. Losses at the gene ends were 4 bases for V and 5 bases for J; bases not matched to a gene: 7. Filled out from reference TRBV25-1 and TRBJ2-3, the complete variable domain reads EADIYQTPRYLVIGTGKKITLECSQTMGHDKMYWYQQDPGMELHLIHYSYGVNSTEKGDLSSESTVSRIRTEHFPLTLESARPSHTSQYLCASSGRLAGVGDTQYFGPGTRLTVL.

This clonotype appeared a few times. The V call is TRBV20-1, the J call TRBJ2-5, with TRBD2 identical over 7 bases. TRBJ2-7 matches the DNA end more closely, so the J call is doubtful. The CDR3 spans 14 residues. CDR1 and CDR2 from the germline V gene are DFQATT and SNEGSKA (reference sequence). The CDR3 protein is CSASEPGRSDEQYF. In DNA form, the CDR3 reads TGCAGTGCTAGCGAGCCCGGGAGGTCGGACGAGCAGTACTTC.

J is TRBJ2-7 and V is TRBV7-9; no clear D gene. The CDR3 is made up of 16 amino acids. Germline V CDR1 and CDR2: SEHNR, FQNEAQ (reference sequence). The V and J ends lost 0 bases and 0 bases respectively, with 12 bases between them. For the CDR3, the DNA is TGTGCCAGCAGCTTAGCGGGTGGGCAGCTCTCCTACGAGCAGTACTTC. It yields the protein CASSLAGGQLSYEQYF. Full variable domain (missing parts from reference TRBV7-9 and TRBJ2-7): DTGVSQNPRHKITKRGQNVTFRCDPISEHNRLYWYRQTLGQGPEFLTYFQNEAQLEKSRLLSDRFSAERPKGSFSTLEIQRTEQGDSAMYLCASSLAGGQLSYEQYFGPGTRLTVT.

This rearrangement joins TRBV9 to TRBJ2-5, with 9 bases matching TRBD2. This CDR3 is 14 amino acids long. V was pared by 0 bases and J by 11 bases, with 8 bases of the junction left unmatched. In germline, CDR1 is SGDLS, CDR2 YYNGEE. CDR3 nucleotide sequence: TGTGCCAGCAGCGTAGCTGCTAGCGGGGATGAGCAGTACTTC. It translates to CASSVAASGDEQYF.

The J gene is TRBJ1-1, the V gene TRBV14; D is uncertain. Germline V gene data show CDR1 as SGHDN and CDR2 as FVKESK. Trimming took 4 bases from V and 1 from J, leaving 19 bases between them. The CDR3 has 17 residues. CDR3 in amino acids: CASSPRQGFHWNTEAFF. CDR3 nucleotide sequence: TGTGCCAGCAGCCCCCGACAAGGATTCCATTGGAACACTGAAGCTTTCTTT.

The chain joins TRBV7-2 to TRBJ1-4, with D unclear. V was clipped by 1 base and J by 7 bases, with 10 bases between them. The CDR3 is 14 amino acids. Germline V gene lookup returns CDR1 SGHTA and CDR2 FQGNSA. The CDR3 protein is CASSLVGRTEKLFF. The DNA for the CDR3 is TGTGCCAGCAGCTTAGTAGGCCGTACTGAAAAACTGTTTTTT.

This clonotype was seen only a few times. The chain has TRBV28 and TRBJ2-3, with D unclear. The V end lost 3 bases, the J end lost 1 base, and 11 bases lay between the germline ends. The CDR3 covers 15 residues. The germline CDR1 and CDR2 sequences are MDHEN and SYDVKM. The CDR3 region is CASSFSPAGTDTQYF. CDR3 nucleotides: TGTGCCAGCAGTTTTTCCCCGGCGGGCACAGATACGCAGTATTTT.

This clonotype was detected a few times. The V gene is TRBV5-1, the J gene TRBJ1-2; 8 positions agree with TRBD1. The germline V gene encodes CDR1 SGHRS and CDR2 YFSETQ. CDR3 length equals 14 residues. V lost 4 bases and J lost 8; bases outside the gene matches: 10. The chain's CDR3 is CASSPRPGGQGYTF. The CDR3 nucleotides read TGCGCCAGCAGCCCCAGACCAGGGGGCCAGGGCTACACCTTC.

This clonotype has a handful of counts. The CDR3 DNA reads TGTGCCAGCAGCTTCCCGGGACTAGCCCTTTACAATGAGCAGTTCTTC. The encoded protein is CASSFPGLALYNEQFF. The chain has TRBV7-2 and TRBJ2-1; 9 bases align to TRBD2. This CDR3 is built from 16 residues. Looked up from germline, CDR1 is SGHTA and CDR2 is FQGNSA. V was pared by 3 bases and J by 4 bases, with 7 bases of the junction left unmatched.

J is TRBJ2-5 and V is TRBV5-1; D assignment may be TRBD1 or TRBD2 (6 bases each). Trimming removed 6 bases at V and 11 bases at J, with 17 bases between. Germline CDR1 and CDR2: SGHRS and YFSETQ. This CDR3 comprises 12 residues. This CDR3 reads CASTLGGGEQYF. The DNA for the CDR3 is TGCGCCAGCACCTTAGGAGGGGGTGAGCAGTACTTC.

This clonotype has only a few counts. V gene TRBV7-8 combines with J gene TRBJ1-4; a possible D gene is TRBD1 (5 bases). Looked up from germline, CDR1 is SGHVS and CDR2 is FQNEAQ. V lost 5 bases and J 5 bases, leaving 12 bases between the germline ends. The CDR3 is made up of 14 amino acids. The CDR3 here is CASSSRDPNEKLFF. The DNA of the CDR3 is TGTGCCAGCAGCAGCCGGGACCCAAATGAAAAACTGTTTTTT.

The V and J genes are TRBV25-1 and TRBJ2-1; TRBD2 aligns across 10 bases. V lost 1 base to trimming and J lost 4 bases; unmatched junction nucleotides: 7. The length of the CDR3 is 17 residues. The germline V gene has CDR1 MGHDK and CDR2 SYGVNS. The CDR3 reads CASSELGGLANYNEQFF. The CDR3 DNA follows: TGTGCCAGCAGTGAATTAGGGGGACTAGCGAATTACAATGAGCAGTTCTTC.